These 22 T cell receptor beta chains were all obtained from the same sample, sequenced in a study of T-cell memory formation after mild COVID-19. TCRdb ran MiXCR on the 5' RACE reads and lists one entry per CDR3 protein. This sample has about 440,000 distinct CDR3 sequences, with roughly 20% found just once. What was sequenced was PBMCs or a T cell subset sorted from them (not recorded which). The receptors were gathered from an adult woman who had mild COVID-19 (a few samples of this study predate the infection). Cell type and time point are not known.

This clonotype was seen more than once but under ten times. The chain employs TRBV7-3 and TRBJ1-2; 9 bases are shared with TRBD1. Germline V gene lookup returns CDR1 SGHTA and CDR2 FQGTGA. The CDR3 is 16 amino acids. The V gene end was trimmed by 5 bases and the J gene end by 8 bases; junction bases not matched to a gene: 15. The CDR3 DNA sequence: TGTGCCAGCAGCCTTCAAGGGTCCACAGGGGGCGACGGCTACACCTTC. This gives the protein CASSLQGSTGGDGYTF. The entire variable domain, with the rest obtained from reference TRBV7-3 and TRBJ1-2, is as follows: GAGVSQTPSNKVTEKGKYVELRCDPISGHTALYWYRQSLGQGPEFLIYFQGTGAADDSGLPNDRFFAVRPEGSVSTLKIQRTERGDSAVYLCASSLQGSTGGDGYTFGSGTRLTVV.

A few counts support this clonotype. The chain carries TRBV19 and TRBJ2-2; 7 bases fit TRBD2. The CDR3 is 16 residues long. The germline gives CDR1 LNHDA, CDR2 SQIVND (reference sequence). V dropped 1 base and J dropped 6; count of bases not matched to a gene: 8. The CDR3 nucleotides are TGTGCCAGTAGTATAGCCTCGGCACTAGCGTCCGGGGAGCTGTTTTTT. It specifies CASSIASALASGELFF.

This clonotype was found a few times. The chain joins TRBV7-8 to TRBJ2-1, with D perhaps TRBD1 (6 bases). The CDR3 is 15 residues long. The germline V gene encodes CDR1 SGHVS and CDR2 FQNEAQ. With 3 bases removed from V and 4 bases from J, the gap between germline ends came to 13 bases. The CDR3, as DNA: TGTGCCAGCAGCTTGTCTTCAGGGGAATACAATGAGCAGTTCTTC. The encoded protein is CASSLSSGEYNEQFF.

This clonotype was detected only a few times. V gene TRBV4-2 combines with J gene TRBJ1-6; D ambiguous. The CDR3 length is 17 residues. Germline loops: CDR1 LGHNA, CDR2 YNFKEQ. Trimming took 1 base from V and 5 from J, leaving 15 bases between them. CDR3 DNA sequence: TGTGCCAGCAGCCAAGGAGGCAGCTCATCTAATAATTCACCCCTCCACTTT. This translates into CASSQGGSSSNNSPLHF.

This clonotype was picked up a small number of times. The chain uses TRBV6-5 and TRBJ1-5, with TRBD1 identical over 7 bases. V lost 3 bases, J lost 3 bases, and 5 bases stayed unmatched. This CDR3 spans 15 amino acids. Germline CDR1 MNHEY, CDR2 SVGAGI. The CDR3 coding sequence is TGTGCCAGCAGTTATAACAGGGGAATCAATCAGCCCCAGCATTTT. Residues: CASSYNRGINQPQHF.

This clonotype was counted a few times. This chain links TRBV5-6 with TRBJ2-1; a possible D gene is TRBD1 (5 bases). The germline V gene has CDR1 SGHDT and CDR2 YYEEEE. With 6 bases removed from V and 3 bases from J, the gap between germline ends came to 13 bases. The CDR3 loop spans 14 amino acids. The CDR3 DNA sequence: TGTGCCAGCACCCTTGGGGCTAGCTACAATGAGCAGTTCTTC. Translating it yields CASTLGASYNEQFF.

The chain recombines TRBV24-1 with TRBJ1-2; unclear D gene. Germline V gene sequence: CDR1 KGHDR, CDR2 SFDVKD. The CDR3 is 14 residues long. V was shortened by 4 bases and J by 10 bases, with 18 bases between the two germline ends. The chain's CDR3 is CATSDSRTAAAYTF. The CDR3 nucleotides read TGTGCCACCAGTGACTCCAGGACTGCGGCTGCCTACACCTTC.

This clonotype was seen a few times. The genes are TRBV7-6 and TRBJ1-1; weak D call: TRBD1 (6 bases). CDR1 and CDR2 from the germline V gene are SGHVS and FNYEAQ. This CDR3 spans 14 amino acids. Trimming took 1 base from V and 4 from J, leaving 10 bases between them. This chain's CDR3 is CASSLGTAATEAFF. The CDR3 DNA reads TGTGCCAGCAGCTTAGGGACAGCCGCCACTGAAGCTTTCTTT.

This clonotype has a handful of counts. The chain carries TRBV10-3 and TRBJ2-3, with a weak D call TRBD2 (6 bases). Trimming cost V 0 bases and J 2 bases, with 9 bases left between them. CDR3 size: 15 residues. CDR1 ENHRY and CDR2 SYGVKD come from the germline V gene. The CDR3 reads CAISESKRVTDTQYF. CDR3 DNA: TGTGCCATCAGTGAGTCCAAGCGGGTCACAGATACGCAGTATTTT.

The chain joins TRBV4-3 to TRBJ2-7; the D gene is possibly TRBD2 (6 bases). The CDR3 is made up of 15 amino acids. Germline values: CDR1 LGHNA, CDR2 YSLEER. V lost 4 bases and J lost 4, with 17 bases in between. CDR3 region: CASSRDSSDLYEQYF. Written as DNA, the CDR3 is TGCGCCAGCAGCCGGGACTCGTCTGACCTATACGAGCAGTACTTC.

This chain links TRBV19 with TRBJ2-6; D not resolved. This CDR3 comprises 16 residues. CDR1 LNHDA and CDR2 SQIVND come from the germline V gene (reference sequence). Trimming removed 0 bases from V and 4 bases from J, with 10 bases in between. CDR3 residues: CASSIEAQAGANVLTF. The CDR3 nucleotides read TGTGCCAGTAGTATAGAGGCCCAAGCAGGGGCCAACGTCCTGACTTTC.

The rearrangement uses TRBV10-2 and TRBJ2-3; D perhaps matches TRBD1 (5 bases). Looked up from germline, CDR1 is WSHSY and CDR2 is SAAADI. The length of the CDR3 is 14 residues. Deletions cut 2 bases from V and 2 bases from J, with 8 bases between. The CDR3: CASSEDSYTDTQYF. The CDR3 region has the DNA TGCGCCAGCAGTGAGGACAGCTACACAGATACGCAGTATTTT.

This clonotype was counted between two and nine times. This sequence joins TRBV5-1 and TRBJ2-7, with unresolved D. This CDR3 spans 13 amino acids. Germline loops: CDR1 SGHRS, CDR2 YFSETQ. V was trimmed by 0 bases and J by 5 bases, leaving 9 bases between them. CDR3 sequence (DNA): TGCGCCAGCAGCTTGGTGGGCCAAAACGAGCAGTACTTC. Its protein is CASSLVGQNEQYF.

This clonotype was seen more than once but under ten times. The J gene is TRBJ1-2, the V gene TRBV24-1; D not certain. The V end was cut by 8 bases, the J end by 6 bases, with 15 bases between. The CDR3 runs to 13 residues. CDR1 and CDR2 (germline): KGHDR, SFDVKD. The CDR3, as DNA: TGTGCCACCAATGACGCGGGATACGATGGCTACACCTTC. It codes for CATNDAGYDGYTF.

This clonotype was found a few times. This rearrangement joins TRBV27 to TRBJ1-1; D is possibly TRBD1 (6 bases). V lost 5 bases, J lost 5 bases, and 15 bases lay in between. Germline V lookup: CDR1 MNHEY, CDR2 SMNVEV (reference sequence). The CDR3 covers 14 residues. CDR3 nucleotides: TGTGCCAGCAGTCTCAACAGGGCGAGGACTGAAGCTTTCTTT. Its translation is CASSLNRARTEAFF.

The chain joins TRBV11-3 to TRBJ2-3; 11 bases agree with TRBD2. CDR3 length: 15 amino acids. From germline, CDR1 is SGHNT and CDR2 YENEEA. The junction had 7 bases not matched to a gene; V was cut back by 6 bases and J by 5 bases. CDR3 protein: CASRPTSGSGDTQYF. The CDR3 nucleotides are TGTGCCAGCAGGCCCACTAGCGGGAGTGGAGATACGCAGTATTTT.

The chain combines TRBV19 with TRBJ2-4; TRBD2 matches at 11 bases. The CDR3 runs to 19 residues. Trimming cost V 2 bases and J 0 bases; bases outside gene matches: 9. The germline V gene has CDR1 LNHDA and CDR2 SQIVND (reference sequence). CDR3 bases: TGTGCCAGTAGTATACAGCTCGGGACTAGCGGTCTAGCCAAAAACATTCAGTACTTC. Its translation is CASSIQLGTSGLAKNIQYF.

The chain combines TRBV7-9 with TRBJ2-3; 7 bases line up with TRBD2. The V segment lost 10 bases and the J segment 4 bases; nucleotides outside the gene matches: 11. Germline V gene sequence: CDR1 SEHNR, CDR2 FQNEAQ (reference sequence). This CDR3 is built from 14 residues. The CDR3 DNA reads TGTGCCATCCTTTTGCGGGGGTCGGCAGATACGCAGTATTTT. This translates into CAILLRGSADTQYF.

This clonotype was seen only a few times. The chain couples TRBV6-5 to TRBJ1-4; no clear D gene. Trimming pared 0 bases from V and 4 bases from J, leaving 6 bases between. This CDR3 region has 14 residues. The germline CDR1 and CDR2 sequences are MNHEY and SVGAGI. This CDR3 reads CASSYSGSNEKLFF. DNA for the CDR3: TGTGCCAGCAGTTACTCGGGAAGTAATGAAAAACTGTTTTTT.

This clonotype was detected many times. The chain employs TRBV6-6 and TRBJ2-1; a weak D match, TRBD1 (6 bases). CDR3 size: 15 residues. CDR1 and CDR2 (germline): MNHNY, SVGAGI (reference sequence). V lost 2 bases and J lost 5, with 13 bases in between. CDR3 loop: CASSYLPGTNNEQFF. For the CDR3, the DNA is TGTGCCAGCAGTTACCTGCCCGGGACAAACAATGAGCAGTTCTTC.

The chain couples TRBV5-1 to TRBJ2-5; no clear D gene. This CDR3 is built from 14 residues. Germline V CDR1 and CDR2: SGHRS, YFSETQ. With 4 bases removed from V and 1 base from J, the gap between germline ends came to 11 bases. Here the CDR3 DNA reads TGCGCCAGCAGCCCCGGGTCCAGCCAAGAGACCCAGTACTTC. Residues: CASSPGSSQETQYF.

In this sample, this clonotype turned up a few times. V usage is TRBV4-3 and J usage is TRBJ1-4; D is uncertain. Germline V lookup: CDR1 LGHNA, CDR2 YSLEER. The CDR3 loop spans 13 amino acids. V lost 0 bases and J 7 bases, leaving 6 bases between the germline ends. CDR3 nucleotide sequence: TGCGCCAGCAGCCAAGATCGGGGTGAAAAACTGTTTTTT. Translated, it gives CASSQDRGEKLFF.